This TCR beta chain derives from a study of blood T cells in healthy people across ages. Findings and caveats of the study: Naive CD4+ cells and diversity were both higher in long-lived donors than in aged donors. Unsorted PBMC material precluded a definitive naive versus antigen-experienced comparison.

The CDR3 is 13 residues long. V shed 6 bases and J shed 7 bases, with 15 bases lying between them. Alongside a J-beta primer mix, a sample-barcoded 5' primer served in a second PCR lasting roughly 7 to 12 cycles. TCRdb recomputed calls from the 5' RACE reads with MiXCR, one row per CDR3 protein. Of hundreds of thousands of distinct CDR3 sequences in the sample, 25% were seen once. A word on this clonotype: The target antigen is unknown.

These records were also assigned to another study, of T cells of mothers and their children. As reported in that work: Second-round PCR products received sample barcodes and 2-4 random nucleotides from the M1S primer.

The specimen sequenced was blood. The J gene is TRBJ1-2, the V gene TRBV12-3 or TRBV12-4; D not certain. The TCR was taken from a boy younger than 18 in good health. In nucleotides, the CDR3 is TGTGCCAGCAGCTCCGACGTCGAGTTTGGCTACACCTTC. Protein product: CASSSDVEFGYTF.